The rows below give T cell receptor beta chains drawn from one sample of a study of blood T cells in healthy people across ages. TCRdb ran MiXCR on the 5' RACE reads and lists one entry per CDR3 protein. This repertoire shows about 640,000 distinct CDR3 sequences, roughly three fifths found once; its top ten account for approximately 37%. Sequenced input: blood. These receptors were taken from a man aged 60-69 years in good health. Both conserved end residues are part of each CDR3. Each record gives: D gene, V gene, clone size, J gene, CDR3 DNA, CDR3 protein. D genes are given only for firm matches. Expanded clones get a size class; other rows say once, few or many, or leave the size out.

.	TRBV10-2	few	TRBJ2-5	TGCGCCAGCAGTTCCGCCCAGGGGCAGCAAAAAGAGACCCAGTACTTC	CASSSAQGQQKETQYF
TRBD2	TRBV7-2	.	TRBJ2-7	TGTGCCAGCAGCTTAACCTCGACTAGCGGGGCCTACGAGCAGTACTTC	CASSLTSTSGAYEQYF
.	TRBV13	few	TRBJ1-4	TGTGCCAGCAGGGTTCGTTCAGATGAAAAACTGTTTTTT	CASRVRSDEKLFF
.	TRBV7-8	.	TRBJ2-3	TGTGCCAGCAGCCTCCCGGGGACTCGCTCCCCCACAGATACGCAGTATTTT	CASSLPGTRSPTDTQYF
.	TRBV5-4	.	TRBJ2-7	TGTGCCAGCAGCTTGGGGGGATCCGGGGTACAGGGCTACGAGCAGTACTTC	CASSLGGSGVQGYEQYF
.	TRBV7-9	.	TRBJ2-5	TGTGCCAGCAGCTTAGCCCGGGGGCCGGGCGGAGAGACCCAGTACTTC	CASSLARGPGGETQYF
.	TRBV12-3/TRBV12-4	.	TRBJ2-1	TGTGCCAGCAGTATCCTTGGAGGGGCCTACAATGAGCAGTTCTTC	CASSILGGAYNEQFF
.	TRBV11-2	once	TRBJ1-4	TGTGCCAGCAGCCGATCGGGGAGTCCGAATGAAAAACTGTTTTTT	CASSRSGSPNEKLFF
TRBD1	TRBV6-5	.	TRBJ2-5	TGTGCCAGCAGTCATACAGGGGCCGGGGAGACCCAGTACTTC	CASSHTGAGETQYF
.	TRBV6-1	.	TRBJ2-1	TGTGCCAGCAGTGTTGCAGAAAGCTCCTACAATGAGCAGTTCTTC	CASSVAESSYNEQFF
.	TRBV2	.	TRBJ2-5	TGTGCCAGCAGGACGGGAGTACCCCAAGAGACCCAGTACTTC	CASRTGVPQETQYF
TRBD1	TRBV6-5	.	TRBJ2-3	TGTGCCAGCAGTTACAGCCCGGGACAGAAAACAGATACGCAGTATTTT	CASSYSPGQKTDTQYF
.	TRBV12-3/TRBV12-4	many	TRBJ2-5	TGTGCCAGCAGTTTCCTACGGGAGACCCAGTACTTC	CASSFLRETQYF